This T cell receptor beta chain was sequenced in a study of T cell responses to AZD1222 COVID-19 vaccine. The V end lost 0 bases, the J end lost 8 bases, and 11 bases lay between the germline ends. Germline loops: CDR1 LNHNV, CDR2 YYDKDF (reference sequence). This CDR3 has 14 residues. Assay: immunoSEQ multiplex PCR; the TCRdb copy retains only in-frame clones and omits some. The sample has some 150,000 clones; roughly 90% are singletons. This sequence was found in an adult who received the AZD1222 COVID-19 vaccine. The input for sequencing was peripheral blood, taken 28 days after the second AZD1222 dose. The chain carries TRBV15 and TRBJ2-1, with TRBD1 as a possible D gene (5 bases). The CDR3 is CATSRDRAGYEQFF. The CDR3 nucleotides read TGTGCCACCAGCAGAGATCGCGCAGGGTATGAGCAGTTCTTC.